The 10 T cell receptor beta chains presented below share a single source sample, sequenced in a study of blood T cell repertoires in COVID-19. This table comes from immunoSEQ multiplex PCR, and its TCRdb copy is limited to in-frame clones, with some not included. The sample yields roughly 150,000 clones, 80% to 90% seen once. The sample comprised peripheral blood. Receptor source: a woman aged 70 to 79 with COVID-19, enrolled during active disease.

The chain couples TRBV10-1 to TRBJ2-5; TRBD2 aligns across 11 bases. V lost 7 bases to trimming and J lost 1 base; unmatched junction nucleotides: 14. The CDR3 is 18 residues long. Germline lookup yields CDR1 WNHNN and CDR2 SYGVQD (reference sequence). CDR3 nucleotide sequence: TGCGCCAGCATGTTGACTAGCGGGGACCCCACGCTCCAAGAGACCCAGTACTTC. Translation: CASMLTSGDPTLQETQYF.

The V call is TRBV4-2, the J call TRBJ2-2; TRBD2 matches at 12 bases. This CDR3 has 21 residues. Germline V CDR1 and CDR2: LGHNA, YNFKEQ. Trimming took 1 base from V and 4 from J; bases not matched to a gene: 16. Written as DNA, the CDR3 is TGTGCCAGCAGCCAAGTTCCACCTCTTACTAGCGGGGGGCGGGGCACCGGGGAGCTGTTTTTT. This gives the protein CASSQVPPLTSGGRGTGELFF.

V and J are TRBV6-5 and TRBJ2-5, with 10 bases lining up with TRBD1. Germline V gene sequence: CDR1 MNHEY, CDR2 SVGAGI. The CDR3 runs 15 residues. Trimming removed 10 bases from V and 4 bases from J; junction bases left unmatched: 12. The CDR3 loop is CAIQDRGRFLETQYF. CDR3 bases: TGTGCCATCCAAGACAGGGGGCGATTCTTAGAGACCCAGTACTTC.

The V and J genes are TRBV11-3 and TRBJ2-1, with D perhaps matching TRBD2 (5 bases). Germline loops: CDR1 SGHNT, CDR2 YENEEA. V was clipped by 5 bases and J by 5 bases, with 16 bases between them. This CDR3 comprises 15 residues. The CDR3 bases are TGTGCCAGCAGCCAAGATGGACGGGAACACAATGAGCAGTTCTTC. It yields the protein CASSQDGREHNEQFF.

The J gene is TRBJ2-3, the V gene TRBV2; possible D gene TRBD2, 6 bases. The germline V and J ends were trimmed by 6 bases and 4 bases, with 17 bases remaining between them. The CDR3 has 15 residues. The germline CDR1 and CDR2 sequences are SNHLY and FYNNEI. The CDR3 region is CASSLGGAVADTQYF. DNA of the CDR3: TGTGCCAGCAGCCTAGGAGGGGCCGTCGCAGATACGCAGTATTTT.

The chain links TRBV5-1 to TRBJ2-2; TRBD2 matches 9 bases. CDR1 and CDR2 (germline): SGHRS, YFSETQ. CDR3 length: 16 amino acids. The trim removed 4 bases at V and 0 bases at J, leaving 4 bases unmatched. The CDR3 nucleotides read TGCGCCAGCAGCCCCCGGACTAGCGCGAACACCGGGGAGCTGTTTTTT. Residues: CASSPRTSANTGELFF.

The chain combines TRBV28 with TRBJ1-2; no reliable D call. CDR3 size: 16 residues. Germline V lookup: CDR1 MDHEN, CDR2 SYDVKM. Trimming stripped 3 bases from V and 0 bases from J, with 14 bases between. CDR3 in DNA: TGTGCCAGCAGTTTCGGGTCCGAATCCCCTAACTATGGCTACACCTTC. It yields the protein CASSFGSESPNYGYTF.

Note on this clone: The junction and the germline gene differ at one end; a read error may be behind it. The gene calls are TRBV19 and TRBJ2-3; the match to TRBD2 covers 9 bases. Germline CDR1 is LNHDA and CDR2 is SQIVND (reference sequence). The CDR3 is 19 residues long. The CDR3 DNA follows: TGTGCCAGTTCCCAACAAAGGCGGGGGGGCCTTCCTAGCACAGGTACGCAGTATTTT. Residues: CASSQQRRGGLPSTGTQYF.

The chain is built from TRBV7-2 and TRBJ2-2; 7 positions match TRBD1. CDR1 is SGHTA and CDR2 is FQGNSA in the germline V gene. V lost 4 bases, J lost 7 bases, and 6 bases stayed unmatched. The CDR3 extends over 14 amino acids. CDR3 sequence reads: CASSYRGRGGELFF. The DNA of the CDR3 is TGTGCCAGCAGCTACAGGGGTAGGGGCGGGGAGCTGTTTTTT. Combining the CDR3 with reference TRBV7-2 and TRBJ2-2 gives the whole variable domain GAGVSQSPSNKVTEKGKDVELRCDPISGHTALYWYRQSLGQGLEFLIYFQGNSAPDKSGLPSDRFSAERTGGSVSTLTIQRTQQEDSAVYLCASSYRGRGGELFFGEGSRLTVL.

The chain carries TRBV20-1 and TRBJ2-7, with TRBD2 matching over 9 bases. The CDR3 spans 13 residues. Germline V gene lookup returns CDR1 DFQATT and CDR2 SNEGSKA (reference sequence). With 3 bases clipped from V and 2 bases from J, the junction kept 2 bases outside the gene matches. The CDR3 DNA is TGCAGTGCTAGTGGCGGGGGGGCCTACGAGCAGTACTTC. This translates into CSASGGGAYEQYF.